This T cell receptor (beta chain) originates from a study of shared clonotypes between healthy human individuals. This CDR3 contains 15 residues. The germline CDR1 and CDR2 sequences are MGHRA and YSYEKL. V dropped 3 bases and J dropped 1; count of bases not matched to a gene: 6. Produced via immunoSEQ multiplex PCR; TCRdb's table is partial and in-frame only. This sample has approximately 1.9 million clones, with roughly 95% found just once. Terminally differentiated effector memory CD45RA+ cells were excluded from the naive CD8 cells, which were CD45RO-negative and positively selected for CCR7. The specimen was naive CD8+ T cells from PBMCs. This receptor was taken from a man aged 18 to 30 in good health. Some clones in this sample may be carry-over from other donors' samples. The rearrangement uses TRBV4-1 and TRBJ2-7, with TRBD2 matching 7 bases. The CDR3 reads CASSHALAHSYEQYF. CDR3 coding DNA: TGCGCCAGCAGCCACGCACTAGCGCATTCCTACGAGCAGTACTTC.